This is a list of T cell receptor beta chains from one sample in a study of shared clonotypes between healthy human individuals. Assay used: immunoSEQ multiplex PCR; TCRdb lists only in-frame clones, some missing. This table has about 1.5 million clones, 95% to 99% appearing once. The material sequenced was naive CD4+ T cells sorted from blood. The receptors originated from a man aged 25 to 40 in good health. Each CDR3 is given with its conserved first and last residue. A D gene is named only where the DNA matches it firmly. Size tells how often a clone was seen (once, few, many) or the class of an expanded clone, and some rows leave it out.

TRBJ2-7	.	.	TRBV5-4	14	TGTGCCAGCAGCTTTGGACTGAGCTCCTACGAGCAGTACTTC	CASSFGLSSYEQYF
TRBJ1-5	.	.	TRBV5-8	16	TGTGCCAGCAGCTTTTTAGGGGTGGAGGGCAATCAGCCCCAGCATTTT	CASSFLGVEGNQPQHF
TRBJ1-3	.	TRBD1	TRBV4-3	18	TGCGCCAGCAGCCAAGCTCCTGACAGGGCGAGCTCTGGAAACACCATATATTTT	CASSQAPDRASSGNTIYF
TRBJ2-1	.	.	TRBV18	16	TGTGCCAGCTCACCACCGAACGGGATAAGCTACAATGAGCAGTTCTTC	CASSPPNGISYNEQFF
TRBJ1-5	once	.	TRBV21-1	17	TGTGCCAGCAGCCCACTCCCTCAGGTAAGTAGCAATCAGCCCCAGCATTTT	CASSPLPQVSSNQPQHF
TRBJ2-7	.	TRBD2	TRBV6-6	13	TGTGCCTGCCGGGGGGGACTGGGCAACGAGCAGTACTTC	CACRGGLGNEQYF
TRBJ1-1	.	.	TRBV28	15	TGTGCCAGCAGTTTAGTCCGGACAGCGAACACTGAAGCTTTCTTT	CASSLVRTANTEAFF
TRBJ1-2	.	.	TRBV18	14	TGTGCCAGCTCACCAAACAGCGTTAACTATGGCTACACCTTC	CASSPNSVNYGYTF
TRBJ2-7	.	.	TRBV30	13	TGTGCCTGGGGGATCGGAGGGTTCTACGAGCAGTACTTC	CAWGIGGFYEQYF
TRBJ2-2	.	.	TRBV19	15	TGTGCCAGTAGTCCCGGTGGGGGCGGGACCGGGGAGCTGTTTTTT	CASSPGGGGTGELFF
TRBJ1-5	.	.	TRBV7-8	14	TGTGCCAGCAGCTTACGCAGGGACAATCAGCCCCAGCATTTT	CASSLRRDNQPQHF
TRBJ2-3	.	TRBD2	TRBV5-1	16	TGCGCCAGCAGCTTGGGACTAGCGGTAGACACAGATACGCAGTATTTT	CASSLGLAVDTDTQYF
TRBJ2-1	.	.	TRBV7-8	16	TGTGCCAGCAGCTTAGGGACATCCTACTCCTACAATGAGCAGTTCTTC	CASSLGTSYSYNEQFF
TRBJ2-1	.	TRBD1	TRBV6-4	14	TGTGCCAGCAGCGGACAGGGCCCCTACAATGAGCAGTTCTTC	CASSGQGPYNEQFF
TRBJ2-2	.	.	TRBV11-2	16	TGTGCCAGCAGCTTAGCATTGGCGACGTCGACCGGGGAGCTGTTTTTT	CASSLALATSTGELFF
TRBJ2-2	.	.	TRBV6-5	11	TGTGCCTCCTCTGGGTCCGGGGAGCTGTTTTTT	CASSGSGELFF
TRBJ1-1	.	.	TRBV10-1	14	TGCGCCAGCAGTGATAAATTTACGGTTCCTGAAGCTTTCTTT	CASSDKFTVPEAFF
TRBJ2-7	once	TRBD2	TRBV9	18	TGTGCCAGCAGCCCACCCGGGACTAGCGGGAGGCCCTCCTACGAGCAGTACTTC	CASSPPGTSGRPSYEQYF
TRBJ2-7	.	TRBD2	TRBV19	13	TGTGCCAGTAGTAGCGGGAGGGGCTACGAGCAGTACTTC	CASSSGRGYEQYF
TRBJ2-6	.	.	TRBV9	18	TGTGCCAGCAGCCCAAAGAAGGGGAAAGGGGCAGGGGCCAACGTCCTGACTTTC	CASSPKKGKGAGANVLTF
TRBJ2-7	.	.	TRBV7-9	15	TGTGCCAGCAGCCGGGTGGGGGTTCCAGTCCACGAGCAGTACTTC	CASSRVGVPVHEQYF
TRBJ2-6	.	.	TRBV28	15	TGTGCCAGCAGCCGGGCAGGGGACGGGGCCAACGTCCTGACTTTC	CASSRAGDGANVLTF
TRBJ2-7	.	TRBD2	TRBV4-2	15	TGTGCCAGCAGCCAAGATTCGAGCGGGAGTGGAGAGCAGTACTTC	CASSQDSSGSGEQYF
TRBJ2-5	.	TRBD2	TRBV30	16	TGTGCCTGGAGTCCTATAGCGGGAGGGCGAGGGGAGACCCAGTACTTC	CAWSPIAGGRGETQYF
TRBJ2-7	.	.	TRBV7-8	15	TGTGCCAGCAGCTTAGTCCCGGGAGTTGGGTACGAGCAGTACTTC	CASSLVPGVGYEQYF
TRBJ2-1	.	.	TRBV18	14	TGTGCCAGCTCTTCTTCGGGGGCCTACAATGAGCAGTTCTTC	CASSSSGAYNEQFF
TRBJ2-1	.	.	TRBV6-1	12	TGTGCCAGCGTAAGCCTAGTCAATGAGCAGTTCTTC	CASVSLVNEQFF
TRBJ2-2	.	TRBD2	TRBV9	16	TGTGCCAGCAGCGTTTCGTCGGGAGGTCGCACCGGGGAGCTGTTTTTT	CASSVSSGGRTGELFF
TRBJ2-3	once	.	TRBV7-7	13	TGTGCTAGCAGCCCCGATGGGACAGATACGCAGTATTTT	CASSPDGTDTQYF
TRBJ2-7	once	.	TRBV4-1	14	TGCGCCAGCAGCCAGGCTGAGGGTCCCTACGAGCAGTACTTC	CASSQAEGPYEQYF
TRBJ1-5	.	TRBD1	TRBV11-2	15	TGTGCCAGCAGCTTGGGTCGGGACAGAAATCAGCCCCAGCATTTT	CASSLGRDRNQPQHF
TRBJ2-7	.	TRBD2	TRBV9	15	TGTGCCAGCAGCGTTTCGGCTAGCGGGAGTTACGAGCAGTACTTC	CASSVSASGSYEQYF
TRBJ2-1	.	TRBD2	TRBV18	16	TGTGCCAGCTCACCAATTTCACTAGCGGGCTACAATGAGCAGTTCTTC	CASSPISLAGYNEQFF
TRBJ2-5	.	TRBD2	TRBV7-8	16	TGTGCCAGCACTGGCGGGACTAGCGGGAGCCTAAAGACCCAGTACTTC	CASTGGTSGSLKTQYF
TRBJ1-4	.	.	TRBV5-6	12	TGTGCCAGCAGCGCAGAAGTTGGAAAACTGTTTTTT	CASSAEVGKLFF
TRBJ1-5	.	.	TRBV10-2	15	TGCGCCAGCAGTGAGCAAGGGACCCGGAATCAGCCCCAGCATTTT	CASSEQGTRNQPQHF
TRBJ1-1	.	.	TRBV6-1	12	TGTGCCAGCAGTACGAAGAACACTGAAGCTTTCTTT	CASSTKNTEAFF
TRBJ1-3	.	TRBD1	TRBV4-3	17	TGCGCCAGCAGCCAAGCCGGGACAGGGGATTCTGGAAACACCATATATTTT	CASSQAGTGDSGNTIYF